The next 15 T cell receptor beta chains were all read from a single sample in a study of T cell changes during pregnancy in multiple sclerosis (dated by TCRdb to 2018 to 2020). The library was built by means of the immunoSEQ multiplex PCR assay. This is the immuneACCESS table as TCRdb keeps it, with only in-frame sequences that have V and J called. A part of the clones is gone; compared with another copy, unresolved V genes explain less than half, and the rest is unexplained. The sample table holds 50,000 to 65,000 clones, of which around 97% were seen once. The biggest ten clones account for 2.5% of the sample. The starting material was CD8+ T cells from peripheral blood mononuclear cells, obtained after pregnancy. These receptors came from a female donor with multiple sclerosis, enrolled in a pregnancy study.

This chain joins TRBV28 and TRBJ1-5; D remains unclear. The V end lost 8 bases, the J end lost 1 base, and 9 bases lay between the germline ends. Germline CDR1 MDHEN, CDR2 SYDVKM. This CDR3 is built from 13 residues. The CDR3: CASCPYSNQPQHF. The CDR3 DNA is TGTGCCAGCTGCCCCTACAGCAATCAGCCCCAGCATTTT.

This chain uses TRBV29-1 with TRBJ2-7, with D possibly TRBD1 on 6 matching bases. Per the germline V gene, CDR1 is SQVTM and CDR2 is ANQGSEA. The CDR3 length is 16 residues. V was pared by 1 base and J by 2 bases, with 18 bases between. The CDR3 loop reads CSVEGPPGTPAYEQYF. CDR3 bases: TGCAGCGTTGAAGGACCTCCCGGGACACCAGCCTACGAGCAGTACTTC.

V is TRBV19 and J is TRBJ1-1; D gene unclear. The V end was cut by 5 bases, the J end by 4 bases, with 17 bases between. The CDR3 loop spans 15 amino acids. Germline V CDR1 and CDR2: LNHDA, SQIVND (reference sequence). Here the CDR3 reads CASSFRRVRGTEAFF. DNA of the CDR3: TGTGCCAGTAGTTTTAGACGGGTCCGAGGCACTGAAGCTTTCTTT.

This chain uses TRBV7-8 with TRBJ2-7; possibly TRBD2 for D (5 bases). Germline-derived CDR1 and CDR2 are SGHVS and FQNEAQ. CDR3 length equals 13 residues. V lost 1 base and J lost 4, with 8 bases in between. The CDR3 nucleotides read TGTGCCAGCAGCTTAGAACTAGTTTACGAGCAGTACTTC. Translating gives CASSLELVYEQYF.

The CDR3 DNA is TGTGCCAGCAGCTTAGGATTCGTGGCCACAGATACGCAGTATTTT. Encoded protein: CASSLGFVATDTQYF. The chain combines TRBV7-9 with TRBJ2-3; unclear D gene. The CDR3 is 15 amino acids. Per germline, CDR1 SEHNR and CDR2 FQNEAQ (reference sequence). The germline V and J ends were trimmed by 1 base and 2 bases, with 10 bases remaining between them.

The J gene is TRBJ1-1, the V gene TRBV27; a weak D match, TRBD1 (5 bases). The CDR3 sequence is 14 residues long. Germline CDR1 is MNHEY and CDR2 is SMNVEV (reference sequence). Trimming took off 3 bases at V and 3 bases at J, with 11 bases between the two ends. The CDR3 spells CASSFGGVDTEAFF. The CDR3 DNA reads TGTGCCAGCAGTTTCGGGGGTGTGGACACTGAAGCTTTCTTT.

This sequence joins TRBV2 and TRBJ2-5, with D possibly being TRBD1 (6 bases). Between the trimmed V and J ends, which lost 6 bases and 5 bases, there was a span of 16 bases. The CDR3 runs to 14 residues. From germline, CDR1 is SNHLY and CDR2 FYNNEI. In nucleotides, the CDR3 is TGTGCCAGCAGCGCTAACAGGGCTGGGGAGACCCAGTACTTC. This encodes CASSANRAGETQYF.

CDR3 loop: CASSSHLEETQYF. The CDR3 coding sequence is TGTGCCAGCAGTTCCCACTTGGAAGAGACCCAGTACTTC. The chain recombines TRBV27 with TRBJ2-5; D remains unclear. Germline V lookup: CDR1 MNHEY, CDR2 SMNVEV (reference sequence). The CDR3 loop spans 13 amino acids. V lost 4 bases to trimming and J lost 3 bases, with 9 bases between them.

The chain links TRBV7-9 to TRBJ2-1, with D possibly matching TRBD2 (5 bases). The CDR3 contains 12 residues. The V gene lost 9 bases and the J gene lost 10 bases, with 16 bases spanning the gap. The germline CDR1 and CDR2 sequences are SEHNR and FQNEAQ (reference sequence). The CDR3 sequence: CASLALSGEQFF. CDR3 DNA: TGTGCCAGTTTAGCGTTGAGTGGAGAGCAGTTCTTC.

V usage is TRBV7-2 and J usage is TRBJ2-7; D ambiguous. V was cut by 8 bases and J by 2 bases, with 7 bases left in between. CDR3 length: 11 residues. Looked up from germline, CDR1 is SGHTA and CDR2 is FQGNSA. The CDR3 sequence is CASSYAYEQYF. The CDR3 DNA follows: TGTGCCAGCTCCTATGCCTACGAGCAGTACTTC.

V and J are TRBV4-3 and TRBJ2-4; a possible D gene is TRBD1 (5 bases). Germline CDR1 is LGHNA and CDR2 is YSLEER. The CDR3 consists of 14 residues. The germline V and J ends were trimmed by 0 bases and 6 bases, with 9 bases remaining between them. The CDR3 region has the DNA TGCGCCAGCAGCCAAGATACAGGCCCAAACATTCAGTACTTC. Translation gives CASSQDTGPNIQYF.

V gene TRBV5-4 combines with J gene TRBJ2-5, with D unresolved. This CDR3 is built from 11 residues. Trimming removed 2 bases at V and 4 bases at J, with 3 bases between. The germline V gene has CDR1 SGHNT and CDR2 YYREEE (reference sequence). CDR3 DNA: TGTGCCAGCAGCTTCGGAGAGACCCAGTACTTC. Encoded protein: CASSFGETQYF.

This clone was recorded only once. The rearrangement uses TRBV19 and TRBJ1-1; D is possibly TRBD1 (5 bases). Trimming left V 5 bases short and J 1 base short, with 11 bases between. This CDR3 contains 14 residues. Per the germline V gene, CDR1 is LNHDA and CDR2 is SQIVND (reference sequence). The CDR3 reads CASSWQGTNTEAFF. In DNA form, the CDR3 reads TGTGCCAGTAGTTGGCAGGGCACGAACACTGAAGCTTTCTTT.

The chain carries TRBV11-3 and TRBJ2-1, with 7 bases that match TRBD1. V shed 0 bases, J shed 3 bases, and the junction held 5 bases outside the gene matches. Germline lookup yields CDR1 SGHNT and CDR2 YENEEA. There are 16 residues in the CDR3. CDR3 sequence reads: CASSLDTRTGYNEQFF. In DNA form, the CDR3 reads TGTGCCAGCAGCTTAGATACCCGGACAGGCTACAATGAGCAGTTCTTC.

V gene TRBV4-2 combines with J gene TRBJ2-7; 7 nucleotides align to TRBD2. The CDR3 totals 15 residues. CDR1 is LGHNA, CDR2 YNFKEQ, per germline. The V segment lost 0 bases and the J segment 3 bases; nucleotides outside the gene matches: 5. The CDR3: CASSQDETGGYEQYF. The CDR3 DNA sequence: TGTGCCAGCAGCCAAGACGAGACGGGGGGCTACGAGCAGTACTTC.